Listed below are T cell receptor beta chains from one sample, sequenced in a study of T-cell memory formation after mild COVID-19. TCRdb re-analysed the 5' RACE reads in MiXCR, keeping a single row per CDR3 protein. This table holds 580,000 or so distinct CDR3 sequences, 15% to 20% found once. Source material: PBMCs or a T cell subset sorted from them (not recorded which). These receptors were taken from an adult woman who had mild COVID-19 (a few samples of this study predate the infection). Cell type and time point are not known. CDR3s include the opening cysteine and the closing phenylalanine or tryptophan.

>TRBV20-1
CSARDTQGPEAFF
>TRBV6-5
CASRLLGEQFF
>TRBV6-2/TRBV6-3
CASSLVLLDTQYF
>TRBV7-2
CASSLRLAGASSYNEQFF
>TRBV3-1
CASSSQGAGVQETQYF
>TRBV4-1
CASSQGLAGTLGTGELFF
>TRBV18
CASSHTGTRSTDTQYF
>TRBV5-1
CASSQGGDSFYEQYF
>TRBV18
CASSPTGRQETQYF
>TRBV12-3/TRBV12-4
CASSTTGSFMETQYF
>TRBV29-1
CSVTGEGTEAFF
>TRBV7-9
CASSLAGTGGYTEAFF
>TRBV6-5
CASSSPGGGREQYF
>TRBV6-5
CASSYKGYNFNYGYTF
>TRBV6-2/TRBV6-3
CASRRPSGGRTGELFF
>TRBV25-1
CASSSTGRGPQHF